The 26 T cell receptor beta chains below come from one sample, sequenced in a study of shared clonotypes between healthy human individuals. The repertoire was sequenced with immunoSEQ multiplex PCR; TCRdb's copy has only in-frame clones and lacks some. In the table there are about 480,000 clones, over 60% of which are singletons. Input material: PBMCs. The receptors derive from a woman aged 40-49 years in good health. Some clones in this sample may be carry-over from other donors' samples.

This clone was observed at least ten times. The chain's CDR3 is CASSLADSNEKLFF. As DNA, the CDR3 is TGTGCCAGCAGTTTAGCGGACAGTAATGAAAAACTGTTTTTT. The chain has TRBV27 and TRBJ1-4; D possibly corresponds to TRBD1 (6 bases). The germline CDR1 and CDR2 sequences are MNHEY and SMNVEV (reference sequence). Trimming stripped 2 bases from V and 4 bases from J, with 8 bases between. The CDR3 has 14 residues.

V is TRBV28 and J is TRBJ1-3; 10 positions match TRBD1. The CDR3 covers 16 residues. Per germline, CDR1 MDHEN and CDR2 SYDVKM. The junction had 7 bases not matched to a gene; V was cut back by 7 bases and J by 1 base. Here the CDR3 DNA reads TGTGCCAGCATCCCTGGGGGACAGGGGTCTGGAAACACCATATATTTT. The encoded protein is CASIPGGQGSGNTIYF.

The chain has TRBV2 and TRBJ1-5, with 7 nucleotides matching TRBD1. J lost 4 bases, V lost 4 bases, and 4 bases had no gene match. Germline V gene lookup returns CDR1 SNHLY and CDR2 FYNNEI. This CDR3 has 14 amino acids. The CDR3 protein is CASSVSRGNQPQHF. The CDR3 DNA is TGTGCCAGCAGTGTTTCCAGGGGGAATCAGCCCCAGCATTTT.

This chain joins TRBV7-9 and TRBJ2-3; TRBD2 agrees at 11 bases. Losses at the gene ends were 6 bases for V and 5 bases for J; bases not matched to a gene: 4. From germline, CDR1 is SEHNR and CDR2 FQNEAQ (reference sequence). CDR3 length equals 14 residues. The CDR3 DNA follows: TGTGCCAGCAGACTCACTAGCGGGAGAGATACGCAGTATTTT. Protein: CASRLTSGRDTQYF.

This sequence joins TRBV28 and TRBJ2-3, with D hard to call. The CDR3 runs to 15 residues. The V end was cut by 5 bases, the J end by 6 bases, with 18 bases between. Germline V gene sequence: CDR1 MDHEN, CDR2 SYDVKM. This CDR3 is CASSPQTLTGDTQYF. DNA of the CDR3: TGTGCCAGCAGTCCGCAGACTCTAACCGGGGATACGCAGTATTTT.

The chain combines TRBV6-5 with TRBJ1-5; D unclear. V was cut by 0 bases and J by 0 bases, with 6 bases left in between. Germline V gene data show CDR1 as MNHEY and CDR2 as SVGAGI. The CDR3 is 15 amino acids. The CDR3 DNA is TGTGCCAGCAGTTACTCTCCGGATAGCAATCAGCCCCAGCATTTT. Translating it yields CASSYSPDSNQPQHF.

The CDR3 DNA follows: TGTGCCATCAGTGGGACAGGGGGTTATGGCTACACCTTC. Protein sequence: CAISGTGGYGYTF. The V and J genes are TRBV10-3 and TRBJ1-2; TRBD1 aligns across 10 bases. The CDR3 has 13 residues. The V segment lost 4 bases and the J segment 5 bases; nucleotides outside the gene matches: 1. Germline V lookup: CDR1 ENHRY, CDR2 SYGVKD.

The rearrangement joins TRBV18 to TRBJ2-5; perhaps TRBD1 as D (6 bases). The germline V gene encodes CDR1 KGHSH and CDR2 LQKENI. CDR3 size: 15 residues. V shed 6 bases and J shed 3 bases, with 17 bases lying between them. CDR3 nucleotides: TGTGCCAGCTCCCGTTCGGACAGAGTTGAAGAGACCCAGTACTTC. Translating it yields CASSRSDRVEETQYF.

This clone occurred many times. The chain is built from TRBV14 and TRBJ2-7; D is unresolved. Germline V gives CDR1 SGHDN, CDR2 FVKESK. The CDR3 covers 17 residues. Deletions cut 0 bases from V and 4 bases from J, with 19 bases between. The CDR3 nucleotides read TGTGCCAGCAGCCAAGATCTTGGGCCCTACCTTCCGTACGAGCAGTACTTC. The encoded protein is CASSQDLGPYLPYEQYF.

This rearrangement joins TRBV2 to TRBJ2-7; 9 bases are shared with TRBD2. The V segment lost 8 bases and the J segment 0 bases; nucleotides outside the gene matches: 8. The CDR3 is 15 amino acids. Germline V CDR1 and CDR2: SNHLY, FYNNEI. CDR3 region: CASSGGRVISYEQYF. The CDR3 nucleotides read TGTGCCAGCTCGGGCGGGAGGGTAATCTCCTACGAGCAGTACTTC.

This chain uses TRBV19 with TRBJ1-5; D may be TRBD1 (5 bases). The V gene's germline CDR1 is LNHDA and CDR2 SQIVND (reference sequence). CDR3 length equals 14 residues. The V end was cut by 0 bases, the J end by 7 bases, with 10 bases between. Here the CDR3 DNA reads TGTGCCAGTAGTATAGATCTCGGGGACCAGCCCCAGCATTTT. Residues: CASSIDLGDQPQHF.

The chain's CDR3 is CASSLGHGGLYEQYF. CDR3 DNA: TGTGCCAGCAGCTTAGGACATGGGGGTCTCTACGAGCAGTACTTC. The V call is TRBV7-2, the J call TRBJ2-7; D is perhaps TRBD1 or TRBD2 (5 bases each). Germline-derived CDR1 and CDR2 are SGHTA and FQGNSA. V lost 1 base and J lost 3, with 13 bases in between. The CDR3 is 15 residues long.

In DNA form, the CDR3 reads TGCGCCAGCAGCTTGGCCAAGGCAGCCACCGGGGAGCTGTTTTTT. Its translation is CASSLAKAATGELFF. This chain joins TRBV5-1 and TRBJ2-2, with no clear D. Deletions cut 0 bases from V and 4 bases from J, with 10 bases between. This CDR3 has 15 amino acids. The V gene's germline CDR1 is SGHRS and CDR2 YFSETQ.

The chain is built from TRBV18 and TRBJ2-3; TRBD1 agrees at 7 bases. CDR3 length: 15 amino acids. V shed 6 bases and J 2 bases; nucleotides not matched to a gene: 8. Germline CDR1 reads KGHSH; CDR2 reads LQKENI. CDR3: CASSPRQGYTDTQYF. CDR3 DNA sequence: TGTGCCAGCTCCCCCCGACAGGGCTACACAGATACGCAGTATTTT.

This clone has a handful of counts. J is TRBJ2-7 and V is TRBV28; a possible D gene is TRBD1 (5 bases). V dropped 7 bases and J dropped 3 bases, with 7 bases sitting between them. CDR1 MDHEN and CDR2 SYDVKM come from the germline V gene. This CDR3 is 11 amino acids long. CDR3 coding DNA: TGTGCCAGCAAGGGGCTCTACGAGCAGTACTTC. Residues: CASKGLYEQYF.

CDR3 amino acids: CASSCEQGYSYEQYF. Written as DNA, the CDR3 is TGTGCCAGCAGTTGCGAACAGGGATACTCCTACGAGCAGTACTTC. This sequence joins TRBV2 and TRBJ2-7, with a tentative D call TRBD1 (6 bases). The germline gives CDR1 SNHLY, CDR2 FYNNEI. Deletions cut 5 bases from V and 0 bases from J, with 14 bases between. The CDR3 is 15 residues long.

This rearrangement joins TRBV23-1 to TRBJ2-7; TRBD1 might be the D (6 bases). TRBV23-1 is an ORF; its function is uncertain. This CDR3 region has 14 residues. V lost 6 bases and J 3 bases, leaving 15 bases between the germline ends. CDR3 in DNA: TGCGCCAGCAGAACCCCGGACAGCTACTACGAGCAGTACTTC. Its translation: CASRTPDSYYEQYF.

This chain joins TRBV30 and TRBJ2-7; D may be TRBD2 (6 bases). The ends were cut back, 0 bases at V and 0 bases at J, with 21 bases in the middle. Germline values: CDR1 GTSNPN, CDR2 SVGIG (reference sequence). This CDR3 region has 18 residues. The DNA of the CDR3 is TGTGCCTGGAGTGTACCCTCTCCCGGACTATTTAGCTCCTACGAGCAGTACTTC. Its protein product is CAWSVPSPGLFSSYEQYF.

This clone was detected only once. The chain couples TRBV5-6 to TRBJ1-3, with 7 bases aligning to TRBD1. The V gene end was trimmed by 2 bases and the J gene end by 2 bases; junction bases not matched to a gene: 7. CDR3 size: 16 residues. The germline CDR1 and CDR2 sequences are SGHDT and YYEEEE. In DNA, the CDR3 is TGTGCCAGCAGCTTATGGCGCAGGGGGACTGGAAACACCATATATTTT. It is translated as CASSLWRRGTGNTIYF.

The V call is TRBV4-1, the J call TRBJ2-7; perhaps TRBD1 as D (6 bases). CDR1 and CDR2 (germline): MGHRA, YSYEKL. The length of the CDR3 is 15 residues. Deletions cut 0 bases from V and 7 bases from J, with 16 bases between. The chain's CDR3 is CASSQDFIQGREQYF. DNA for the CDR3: TGCGCCAGCAGCCAAGATTTTATTCAGGGGCGGGAGCAGTACTTC.

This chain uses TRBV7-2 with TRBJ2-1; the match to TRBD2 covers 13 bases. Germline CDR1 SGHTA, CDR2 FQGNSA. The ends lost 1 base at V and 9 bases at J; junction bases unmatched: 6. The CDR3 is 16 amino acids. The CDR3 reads CASSLDGLAGDVEQFF. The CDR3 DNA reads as TGTGCCAGCAGCTTAGACGGACTAGCGGGAGATGTTGAGCAGTTCTTC. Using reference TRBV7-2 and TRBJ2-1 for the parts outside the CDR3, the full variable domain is GAGVSQSPSNKVTEKGKDVELRCDPISGHTALYWYRQSLGQGLEFLIYFQGNSAPDKSGLPSDRFSAERTGGSVSTLTIQRTQQEDSAVYLCASSLDGLAGDVEQFFGPGTRLTVL.

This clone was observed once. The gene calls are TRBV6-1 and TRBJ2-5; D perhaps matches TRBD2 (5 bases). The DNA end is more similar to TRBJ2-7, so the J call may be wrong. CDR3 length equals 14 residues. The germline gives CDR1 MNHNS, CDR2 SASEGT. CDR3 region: CASSEGGLGYEQYF. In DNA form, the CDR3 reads TGTGCCAGCAGTGAAGGAGGGCTAGGCTACGAGCAGTACTTC.

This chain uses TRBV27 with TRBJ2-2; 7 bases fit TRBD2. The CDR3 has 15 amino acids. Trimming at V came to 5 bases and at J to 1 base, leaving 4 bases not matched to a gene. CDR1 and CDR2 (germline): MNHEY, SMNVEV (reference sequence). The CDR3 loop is CASSTGGRNTGELFF. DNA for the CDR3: TGTGCCAGCAGTACAGGCGGGAGGAACACCGGGGAGCTGTTTTTT.

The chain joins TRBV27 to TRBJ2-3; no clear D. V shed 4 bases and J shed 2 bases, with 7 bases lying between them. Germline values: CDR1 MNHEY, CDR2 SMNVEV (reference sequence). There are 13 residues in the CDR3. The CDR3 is CASSYRVTDTQYF. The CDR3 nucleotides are TGTGCCAGCAGTTATCGGGTCACAGATACGCAGTATTTT.

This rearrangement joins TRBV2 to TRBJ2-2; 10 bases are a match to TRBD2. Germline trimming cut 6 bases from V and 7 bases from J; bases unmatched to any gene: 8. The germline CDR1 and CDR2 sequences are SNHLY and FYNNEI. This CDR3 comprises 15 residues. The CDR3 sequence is CASSGAGGPGGELFF. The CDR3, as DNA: TGTGCCAGCAGCGGAGCGGGAGGGCCGGGCGGGGAGCTGTTTTTT.

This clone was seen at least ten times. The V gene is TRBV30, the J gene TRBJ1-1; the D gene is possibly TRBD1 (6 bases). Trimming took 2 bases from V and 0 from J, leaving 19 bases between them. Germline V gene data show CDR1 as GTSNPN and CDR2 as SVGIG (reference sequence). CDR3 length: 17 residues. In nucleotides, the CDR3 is TGTGCCTGGAGTCCCCCAGGGGCCAACTCCATGAACACTGAAGCTTTCTTT. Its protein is CAWSPPGANSMNTEAFF.